The 10 T cell receptor beta chains below were found in one sample sequenced in a study of early T cells in non-severe SARS-CoV-2 infection. TCRdb re-derived calls from the 5' RACE reads in MiXCR, one entry per CDR3 protein. The data contain about 27,000 distinct CDR3 sequences, 5.4% of them singletons. Source material: whole blood. These TCRs come from an adult who was a healthcare worker with PCR-confirmed SARS-CoV-2 infection or an uninfected control (not recorded which).

The CDR3 here is CASSLARVGTGTHEQYF. In nucleotides, the CDR3 is TGTGCCAGCAGCTTAGCCAGGGTTGGGACAGGGACCCACGAGCAGTACTTC. The rearrangement joins TRBV7-9 to TRBJ2-7, with TRBD1 matching over 9 bases. The germline gives CDR1 SEHNR, CDR2 FQNEAQ (reference sequence). The CDR3 is made up of 17 amino acids. V shed 0 bases and J 5 bases; nucleotides not matched to a gene: 11.

At least ten counts were recorded for this clonotype. J is TRBJ1-1 and V is TRBV5-4; TRBD1 matches 7 bases. The J segment lost 2 bases and the V segment lost 5 bases, leaving 12 bases of the junction unmatched. This CDR3 contains 16 residues. Germline V gene lookup returns CDR1 SGHNT and CDR2 YYREEE (reference sequence). DNA of the CDR3: TGTGCCAGCAGTTCAGATACAGGGGCAACTAACACTGAAGCTTTCTTT. This encodes CASSSDTGATNTEAFF.

This clonotype was counted ten times or more. The chain links TRBV7-9 to TRBJ1-5; TRBD1 matches at 8 bases. Germline trimming cut 4 bases from V and 5 bases from J; bases unmatched to any gene: 4. This CDR3 region has 14 residues. Per germline, CDR1 SEHNR and CDR2 FQNEAQ (reference sequence). CDR3 sequence reads: CASSYRGSDQPQHF. In DNA form, the CDR3 reads TGTGCCAGCAGCTACAGGGGGTCGGATCAGCCCCAGCATTTT.

This clonotype was picked up many times. The genes are TRBV12-3 or TRBV12-4 and TRBJ2-1; possibly TRBD2 for D (6 bases). The germline V and J ends were trimmed by 6 bases and 4 bases, with 13 bases remaining between them. The CDR3 has 14 residues. The DNA for the CDR3 is TGTGCCAGCAGACCCGGGGGAGAATACAATGAGCAGTTCTTC. It codes for CASRPGGEYNEQFF.

The chain couples TRBV6-2 or TRBV6-3 to TRBJ2-2; tentative D call: TRBD1 (6 bases). Germline V CDR1 and CDR2: MNHEY, SVGEGT. Trimming stripped 9 bases from V and 4 bases from J, with 18 bases between. The CDR3 has 15 amino acids. The CDR3 nucleotides read TGTGCCAGTACATTAACAGGGTCCGGCACCGGGGAGCTGTTTTTT. This codes for CASTLTGSGTGELFF.

The V call is TRBV10-1, the J call TRBJ1-5, with D tentatively TRBD1 (5 bases). The V end lost 5 bases, the J end lost 3 bases, and 14 bases lay between the germline ends. Per the germline V gene, CDR1 is WNHNN and CDR2 is SYGVQD (reference sequence). The CDR3 is 15 residues long. DNA for the CDR3: TGCGCCAGCAGTTCGCAGGGAAATAACAATCAGCCCCAGCATTTT. This sequence encodes CASSSQGNNNQPQHF.

This clonotype came up a few times. The gene calls are TRBV7-2 and TRBJ2-7; D uncertain. V was trimmed by 0 bases and J by 7 bases, leaving 13 bases between them. CDR1 SGHTA and CDR2 FQGNSA come from the germline V gene. The CDR3 is 14 residues long. The CDR3 is CASSLAEGRLEQYF. CDR3 DNA sequence: TGTGCCAGCAGCTTAGCTGAAGGCCGCCTAGAGCAGTACTTC.

This clonotype showed up many times. The chain combines TRBV11-2 with TRBJ2-5; 11 bases are a match to TRBD2. The V gene's germline CDR1 is SGHAT and CDR2 FQNNGV. V shed 2 bases and J 5 bases; nucleotides not matched to a gene: 4. The CDR3 sequence is 15 residues long. The CDR3 DNA follows: TGTGCCAGCAGCTTACTAGCGGGAGGTCGGGAGACCCAGTACTTC. Translating it yields CASSLLAGGRETQYF.

This clonotype came up many times. The gene calls are TRBV5-1 and TRBJ1-1; 7 bases are shared with TRBD1. With 5 bases clipped from V and 0 bases from J, the junction kept 16 bases outside the gene matches. CDR3 size: 18 residues. Germline V gives CDR1 SGHRS, CDR2 YFSETQ. DNA for the CDR3: TGCGCCAGCAGGGTGGAAGGTTCTTTCCAGGGGGTGAACACTGAAGCTTTCTTT. This gives the protein CASRVEGSFQGVNTEAFF.

The chain has TRBV10-1 and TRBJ2-1, with TRBD2 identical over 13 bases. Germline V gene sequence: CDR1 WNHNN, CDR2 SYGVQD (reference sequence). This CDR3 spans 16 amino acids. V was pared by 5 bases and J by 6 bases, with 7 bases of the junction left unmatched. The CDR3, as DNA: TGCGCCAGCAGTCCCGGGACTAGCGGGGTTGTCAATGAGCAGTTCTTC. It codes for CASSPGTSGVVNEQFF.